This TCR beta chain was identified during a study of blood T cell repertoires in COVID-19. Study overall: Donors in the United States, Italy and Spain gave samples during acute or convalescent COVID-19.

Trimming stripped 1 base from V and 7 bases from J, with 7 bases between. The CDR3 sequence is 12 residues long. CDR1 LGHDT and CDR2 YNNKEL come from the germline V gene (reference sequence). Libraries were prepared by immunoSEQ multiplex PCR; TCRdb keeps only in-frame clonotypes and omits some of them. The sample gives under 70,000 clones, less than 75% of which show up once; around 14% is in the top ten. This clone occurred many times. The sequencing sample was made of peripheral blood. This receptor was identified in a woman in her seventies with acute or convalescent COVID-19. The V and J genes are TRBV3-1 (or the pseudogene TRBV3-2) and TRBJ1-1; a weak D match, TRBD1 (5 bases). CDR3 region: CASSQVGGEAFF. The CDR3 nucleotides read TGTGCCAGCAGCCAAGTGGGGGGTGAAGCTTTCTTT.